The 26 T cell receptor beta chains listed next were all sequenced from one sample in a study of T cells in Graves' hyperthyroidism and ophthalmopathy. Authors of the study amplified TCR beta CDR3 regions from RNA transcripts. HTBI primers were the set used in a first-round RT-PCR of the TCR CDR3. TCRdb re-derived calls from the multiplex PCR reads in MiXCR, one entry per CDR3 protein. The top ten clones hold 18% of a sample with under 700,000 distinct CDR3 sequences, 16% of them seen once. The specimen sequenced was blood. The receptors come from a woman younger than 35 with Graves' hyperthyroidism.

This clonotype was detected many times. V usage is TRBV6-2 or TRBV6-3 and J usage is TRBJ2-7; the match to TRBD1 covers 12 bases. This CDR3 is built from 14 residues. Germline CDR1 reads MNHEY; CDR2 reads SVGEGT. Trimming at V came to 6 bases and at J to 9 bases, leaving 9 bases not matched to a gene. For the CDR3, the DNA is TGTGCCAGCAGCCCCGGGACAGGGGGCATCGGGCAGTACTTC. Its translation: CASSPGTGGIGQYF.

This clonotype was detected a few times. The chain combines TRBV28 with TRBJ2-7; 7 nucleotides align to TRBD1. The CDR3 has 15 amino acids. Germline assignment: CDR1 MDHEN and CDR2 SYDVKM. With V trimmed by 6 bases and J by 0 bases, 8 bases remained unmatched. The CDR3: CASRHTGASSYEQYF. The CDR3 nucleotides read TGTGCCAGCAGACACACAGGGGCTAGCTCCTACGAGCAGTACTTC.

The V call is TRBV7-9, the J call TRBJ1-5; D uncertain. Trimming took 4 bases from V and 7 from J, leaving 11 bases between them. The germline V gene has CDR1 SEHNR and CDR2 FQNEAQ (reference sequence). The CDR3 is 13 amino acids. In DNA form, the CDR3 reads TGTGCCAGCAGCTGGACGGCCGGACAGCCCCAGCATTTT. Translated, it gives CASSWTAGQPQHF.

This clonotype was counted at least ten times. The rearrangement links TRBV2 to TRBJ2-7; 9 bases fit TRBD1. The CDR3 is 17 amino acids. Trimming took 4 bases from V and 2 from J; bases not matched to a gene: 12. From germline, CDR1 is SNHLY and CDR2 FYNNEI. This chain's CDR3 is CASSGRFGDRATYEQYF. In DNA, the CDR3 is TGTGCCAGCAGTGGGCGATTCGGGGACAGGGCCACCTACGAGCAGTACTTC.

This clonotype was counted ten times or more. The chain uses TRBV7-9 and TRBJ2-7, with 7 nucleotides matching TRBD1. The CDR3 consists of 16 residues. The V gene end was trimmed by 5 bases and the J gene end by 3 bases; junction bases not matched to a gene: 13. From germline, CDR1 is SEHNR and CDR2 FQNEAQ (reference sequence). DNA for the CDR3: TGTGCCAGCAGCGGGGCGACAGGGATATTACTCTACGAGCAGTACTTC. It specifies CASSGATGILLYEQYF. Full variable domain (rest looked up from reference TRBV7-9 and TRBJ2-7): DTGVSQNPRHKITKRGQNVTFRCDPISEHNRLYWYRQTLGQGPEFLTYFQNEAQLEKSRLLSDRFSAERPKGSFSTLEIQRTEQGDSAMYLCASSGATGILLYEQYFGPGTRLTVT.

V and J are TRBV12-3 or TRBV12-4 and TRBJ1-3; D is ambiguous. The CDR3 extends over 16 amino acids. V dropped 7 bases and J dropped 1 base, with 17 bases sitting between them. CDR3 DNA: TGTGCCAGCACCCTTTTGGGTGTAGGGTCTGGAAACACCATATATTTT. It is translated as CASTLLGVGSGNTIYF.

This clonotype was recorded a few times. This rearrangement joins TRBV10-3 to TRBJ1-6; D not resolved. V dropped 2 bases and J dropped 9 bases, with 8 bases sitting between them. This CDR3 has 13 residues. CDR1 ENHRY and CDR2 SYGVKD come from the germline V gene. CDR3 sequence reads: CAISEVSPSPLHF. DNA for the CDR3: TGTGCCATCAGTGAGGTTTCCCCTTCACCCCTCCACTTT.

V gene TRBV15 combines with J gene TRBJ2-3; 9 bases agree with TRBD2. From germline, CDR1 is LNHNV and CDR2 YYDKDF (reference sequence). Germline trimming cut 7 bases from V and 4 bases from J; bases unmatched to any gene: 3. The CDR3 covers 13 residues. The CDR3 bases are TGTGCCACCACGGGACTAGCCTCAGATACGCAGTATTTT. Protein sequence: CATTGLASDTQYF.

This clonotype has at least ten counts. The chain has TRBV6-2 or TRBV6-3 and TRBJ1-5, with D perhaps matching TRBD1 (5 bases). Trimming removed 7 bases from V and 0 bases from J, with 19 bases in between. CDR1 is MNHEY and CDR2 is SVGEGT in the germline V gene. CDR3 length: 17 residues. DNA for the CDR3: TGTGCCAGCATCGGGGCAGGGAGGGGAGCTAGCAATCAGCCCCAGCATTTT. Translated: CASIGAGRGASNQPQHF.

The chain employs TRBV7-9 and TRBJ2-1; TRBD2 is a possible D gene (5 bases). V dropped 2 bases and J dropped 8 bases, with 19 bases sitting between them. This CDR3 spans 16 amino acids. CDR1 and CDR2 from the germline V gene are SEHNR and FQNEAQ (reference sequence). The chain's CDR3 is CASSLIAIAPGDEQFF. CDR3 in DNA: TGTGCCAGCAGCTTAATCGCAATAGCGCCCGGGGATGAGCAGTTCTTC.

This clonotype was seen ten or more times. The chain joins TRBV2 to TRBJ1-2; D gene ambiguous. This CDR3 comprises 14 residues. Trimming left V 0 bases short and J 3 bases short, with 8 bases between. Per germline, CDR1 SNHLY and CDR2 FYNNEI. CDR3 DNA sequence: TGTGCCAGCAGTGAAGCAGGGAACCACTATGGCTACACCTTC. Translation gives CASSEAGNHYGYTF.

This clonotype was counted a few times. The CDR3 is CASSQGGQYSYEQYF. In DNA, the CDR3 is TGCGCCAGCAGCCAAGGGGGGCAATACTCCTACGAGCAGTACTTC. The rearrangement joins TRBV4-1 to TRBJ2-7, with D possibly matching TRBD1 (6 bases). Germline V gene sequence: CDR1 MGHRA, CDR2 YSYEKL. Trimming pared 1 base from V and 0 bases from J, leaving 10 bases between. The CDR3 runs 15 residues.

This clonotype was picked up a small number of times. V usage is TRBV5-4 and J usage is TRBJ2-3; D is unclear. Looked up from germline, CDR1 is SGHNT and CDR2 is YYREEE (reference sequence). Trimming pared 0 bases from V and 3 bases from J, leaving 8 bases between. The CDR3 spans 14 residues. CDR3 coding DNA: TGTGCCAGCAGCTTGGGGGCCATGACAGATACGCAGTATTTT. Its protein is CASSLGAMTDTQYF.

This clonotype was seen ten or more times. The CDR3 bases are TGCAGTGCTAAAGTCGGGGGGACAGATACGCAGTATTTT. Protein product: CSAKVGGTDTQYF. This chain uses TRBV20-1 with TRBJ2-3; 7 nucleotides match TRBD2. The CDR3 is 13 amino acids. CDR1 is DFQATT and CDR2 is SNEGSKA in the germline V gene (reference sequence). Losses at the gene ends were 4 bases for V and 3 bases for J; bases not matched to a gene: 4.

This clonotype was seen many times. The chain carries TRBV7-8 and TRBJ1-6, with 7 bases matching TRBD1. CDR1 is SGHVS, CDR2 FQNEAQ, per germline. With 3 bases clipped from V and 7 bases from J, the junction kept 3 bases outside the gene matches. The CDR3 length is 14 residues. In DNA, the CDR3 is TGTGCCAGCAGCTTGACAGGGCTCAATTCACCCCTCCACTTT. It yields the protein CASSLTGLNSPLHF. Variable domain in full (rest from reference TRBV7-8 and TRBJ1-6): GAGVSQSPRYKVAKRGQDVALRCDPISGHVSLFWYQQALGQGPEFLTYFQNEAQLDKSGLPSDRFFAERPEGSVSTLKIQRTQQEDSAVYLCASSLTGLNSPLHFGNGTRLTVT.

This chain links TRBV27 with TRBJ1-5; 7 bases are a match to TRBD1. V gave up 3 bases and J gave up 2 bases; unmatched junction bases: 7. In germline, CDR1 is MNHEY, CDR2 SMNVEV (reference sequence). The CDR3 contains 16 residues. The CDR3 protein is CASSFYRGSGNQPQHF. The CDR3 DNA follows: TGTGCCAGCAGTTTTTACAGGGGCTCGGGCAATCAGCCCCAGCATTTT.

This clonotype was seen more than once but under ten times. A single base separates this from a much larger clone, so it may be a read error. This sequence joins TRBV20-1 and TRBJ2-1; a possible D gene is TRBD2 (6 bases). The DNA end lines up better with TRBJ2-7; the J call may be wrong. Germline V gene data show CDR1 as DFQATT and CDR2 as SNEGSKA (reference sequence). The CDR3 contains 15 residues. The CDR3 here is CSARDIAVAYNEQYF. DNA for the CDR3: TGCAGTGCTAGAGATATAGCGGTGGCCTACAATGAGCAGTACTTC.

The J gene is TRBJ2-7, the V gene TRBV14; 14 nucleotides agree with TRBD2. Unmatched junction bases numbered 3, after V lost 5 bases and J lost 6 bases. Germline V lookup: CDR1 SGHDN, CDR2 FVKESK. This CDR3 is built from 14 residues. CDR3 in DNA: TGTGCCAGCAGCGGGACTAGCGGGAGATCCGAGCAGTACTTC. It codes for CASSGTSGRSEQYF.

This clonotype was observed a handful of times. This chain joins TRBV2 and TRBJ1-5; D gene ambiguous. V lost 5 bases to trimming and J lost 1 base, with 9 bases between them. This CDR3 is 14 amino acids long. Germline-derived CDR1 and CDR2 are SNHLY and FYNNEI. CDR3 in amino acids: CASSQDESNQPQHF. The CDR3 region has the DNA TGTGCCAGCAGTCAGGACGAGAGCAATCAGCCCCAGCATTTT.

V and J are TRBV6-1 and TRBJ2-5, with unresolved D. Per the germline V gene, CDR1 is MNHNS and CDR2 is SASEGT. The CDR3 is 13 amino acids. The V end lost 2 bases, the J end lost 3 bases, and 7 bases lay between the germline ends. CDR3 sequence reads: CASSEFAEETQYF. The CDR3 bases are TGTGCCAGCAGTGAATTCGCAGAAGAGACCCAGTACTTC.

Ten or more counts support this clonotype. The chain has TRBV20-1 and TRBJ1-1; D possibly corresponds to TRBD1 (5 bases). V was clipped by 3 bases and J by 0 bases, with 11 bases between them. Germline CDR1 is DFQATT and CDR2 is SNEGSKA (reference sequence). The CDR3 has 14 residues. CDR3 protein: CSARGDALNTEAFF. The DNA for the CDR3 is TGCAGTGCTAGGGGGGACGCTTTGAACACTGAAGCTTTCTTT.

DNA of the CDR3: TGTGCCAGCAGCCAATTCAGGGAGCAGTTCTTC. This translates into CASSQFREQFF. The rearrangement joins TRBV14 to TRBJ2-1; D is unresolved. Germline V gene lookup returns CDR1 SGHDN and CDR2 FVKESK. The CDR3 spans 11 residues. Deletions cut 2 bases from V and 10 bases from J, with 6 bases between.

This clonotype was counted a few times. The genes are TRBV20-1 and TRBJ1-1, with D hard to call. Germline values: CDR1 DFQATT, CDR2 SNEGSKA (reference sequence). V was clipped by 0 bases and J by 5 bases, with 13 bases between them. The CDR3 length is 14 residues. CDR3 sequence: CSARDRRAETEAFF. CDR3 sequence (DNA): TGCAGTGCTAGAGATCGTCGGGCTGAGACTGAAGCTTTCTTT.

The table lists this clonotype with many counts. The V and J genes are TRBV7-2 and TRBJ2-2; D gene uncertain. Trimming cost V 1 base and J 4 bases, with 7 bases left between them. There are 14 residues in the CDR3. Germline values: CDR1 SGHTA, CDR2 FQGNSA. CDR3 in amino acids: CASSLGPGTGELFF. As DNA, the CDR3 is TGTGCCAGCAGCTTAGGGCCAGGCACCGGGGAGCTGTTTTTT.

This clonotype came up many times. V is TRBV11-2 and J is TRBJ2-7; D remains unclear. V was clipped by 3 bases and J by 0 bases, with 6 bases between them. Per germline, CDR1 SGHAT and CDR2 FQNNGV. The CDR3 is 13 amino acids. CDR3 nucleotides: TGTGCCAGCAGCTTCGGAAGCTCCTACGAGCAGTACTTC. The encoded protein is CASSFGSSYEQYF.

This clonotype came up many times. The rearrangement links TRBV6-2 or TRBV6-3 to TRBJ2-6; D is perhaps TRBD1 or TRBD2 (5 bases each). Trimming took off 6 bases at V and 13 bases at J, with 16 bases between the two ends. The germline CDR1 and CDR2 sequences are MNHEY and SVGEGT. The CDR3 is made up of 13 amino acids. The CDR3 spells CASRGRGDGVLTF. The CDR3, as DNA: TGTGCCAGCAGGGGGCGAGGGGATGGGGTCCTGACTTTC.